The clone carrying this TCR beta chain was detected many times. Its antigen is as yet unknown. V dropped 1 base and J dropped 6; count of bases not matched to a gene: 6. CDR1 LNHNV and CDR2 YYDKDF come from the germline V gene (reference sequence). This CDR3 is built from 16 residues. This entry belongs to a study of T cells in Graves' hyperthyroidism and ophthalmopathy. The TCR beta CDR3 regions underwent amplification using RNA transcripts as the source. Using the HTBI primer set, a first-round RT-PCR was run on the TCR CDR3. Using its own MiXCR run on the multiplex PCR reads, TCRdb lists one record per CDR3 protein. This table has about 400,000 distinct CDR3 sequences, roughly an eighth appearing once. Study observations and caveats: Ophthalmopathy onset followed model prediction by a median approximately 5.9 months.

This clonotype was obtained from a man aged 50 to 60 with Graves' ophthalmopathy. This chain joins TRBV15 and TRBJ2-1; 10 positions agree with TRBD2. Sequencing was performed on blood. This chain's CDR3 is CATSRVSSGRFNEQFF. Written as DNA, the CDR3 is TGTGCCACCAGCAGAGTGAGTAGCGGGAGGTTCAATGAGCAGTTCTTC.